This TCR beta chain is drawn from a study of post-analysis software for immune sequencing data. Study conclusions and caveats: Elevated frequency relative to controls characterized several TRBV segments in patients, TRBV5-6, TRBV5-1 and TRBV20-1 among them. Strong co-clustering by F measure was evident for samples that had been prepared in the same batch.

About this clonotype: Its antigen is currently unknown.

The CDR3 extends over 11 amino acids. CDR1 and CDR2 (germline): SQVTM, ANQGSEA. V was shortened by 3 bases and J by 5 bases, with 7 bases between the two germline ends. Unique molecular identifiers were carried by the TCR beta cDNA libraries. A single record per CDR3 protein comes from TCRdb applying MiXCR to the PCR reads. The sample holds fewer than 900,000 distinct CDR3 sequences, approximately 44% seen once. Input material: blood. This chain joins TRBV29-1 and TRBJ1-1; no definite D call. The source of this sequence is a girl aged 5 to 17 with multiple sclerosis. As DNA, the CDR3 is TGCAGCGTTGAGTCCCGGACTGAAGCTTTCTTT. Protein sequence: CSVESRTEAFF.